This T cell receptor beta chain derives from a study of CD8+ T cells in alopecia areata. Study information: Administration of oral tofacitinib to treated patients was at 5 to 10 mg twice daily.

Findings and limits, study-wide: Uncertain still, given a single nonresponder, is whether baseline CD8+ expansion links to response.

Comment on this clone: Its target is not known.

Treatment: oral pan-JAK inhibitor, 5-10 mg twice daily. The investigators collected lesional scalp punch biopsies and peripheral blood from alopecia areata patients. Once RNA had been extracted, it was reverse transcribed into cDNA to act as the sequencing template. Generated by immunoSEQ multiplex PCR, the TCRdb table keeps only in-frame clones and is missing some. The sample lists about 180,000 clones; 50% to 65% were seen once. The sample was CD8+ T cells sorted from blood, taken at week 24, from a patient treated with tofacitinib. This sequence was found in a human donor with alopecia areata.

Here the CDR3 reads CASSPSDGGNNEQFF. In DNA form, the CDR3 reads TGTGCCAGCAGCCCATCAGACGGGGGAAACAATGAGCAGTTCTTC. This sequence joins TRBV7-6 and TRBJ2-1, with D possibly being TRBD2 (6 bases). The CDR3 covers 15 residues. V was pared by 5 bases and J by 5 bases, with 16 bases between. The V gene's germline CDR1 is SGHVS and CDR2 FNYEAQ.